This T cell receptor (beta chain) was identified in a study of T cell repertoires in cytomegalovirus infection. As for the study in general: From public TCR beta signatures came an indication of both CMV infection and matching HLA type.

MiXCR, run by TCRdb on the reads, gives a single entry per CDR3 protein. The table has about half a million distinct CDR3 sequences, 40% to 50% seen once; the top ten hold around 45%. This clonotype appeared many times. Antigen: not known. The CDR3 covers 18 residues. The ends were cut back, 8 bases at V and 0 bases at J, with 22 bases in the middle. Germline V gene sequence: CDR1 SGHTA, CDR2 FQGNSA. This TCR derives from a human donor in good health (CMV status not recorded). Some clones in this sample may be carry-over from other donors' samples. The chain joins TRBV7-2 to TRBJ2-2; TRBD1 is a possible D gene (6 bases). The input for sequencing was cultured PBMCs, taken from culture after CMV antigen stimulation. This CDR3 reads CASRFFGKQGSNTGELFF. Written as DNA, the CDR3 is TGTGCCAGCCGATTTTTTGGGAAACAGGGATCGAACACCGGGGAGCTGTTTTTT.